The 21 T cell receptor beta chains below come from one sample, sequenced in a study of response to subunit inactivated influenza vaccine. TCRdb re-called the RT-PCR reads through MiXCR, storing one row per CDR3 protein. The sample carries approximately 700,000 distinct CDR3 sequences, approximately 15% recorded once. Here the sequenced sample was PBMCs from blood, taken around 14 days before vaccination. These receptors were obtained from a man aged 45-65 years who received an inactivated influenza vaccine.

This clonotype was recorded many times. This chain connects TRBV4-2 to TRBJ1-1, with D unclear. This CDR3 has 15 amino acids. The V and J ends lost 0 bases and 1 base respectively, with 9 bases between them. CDR1 LGHNA and CDR2 YNFKEQ come from the germline V gene. Here the CDR3 reads CASSQDHGKNTEAFF. CDR3 nucleotides: TGTGCCAGCAGCCAAGATCACGGAAAGAACACTGAAGCTTTCTTT.

V usage is TRBV20-1 and J usage is TRBJ2-5; tentative D call: TRBD1 (6 bases). V was trimmed by 5 bases and J by 1 base, leaving 14 bases between them. Germline V gene lookup returns CDR1 DFQATT and CDR2 SNEGSKA (reference sequence). CDR3 size: 14 residues. The CDR3 here is CSALLDRPQETQYF. For the CDR3, the DNA is TGCAGTGCTCTTTTGGACAGACCCCAAGAGACCCAGTACTTC.

The CDR3 is CASSSLRVLGMNTEAFF. As DNA, the CDR3 is TGTGCCAGCAGTTCCCTCCGGGTTCTGGGGATGAACACTGAAGCTTTCTTT. The genes are TRBV28 and TRBJ1-1; D gene unclear. The length of the CDR3 is 17 residues. Germline CDR1 is MDHEN and CDR2 is SYDVKM. V lost 4 bases to trimming and J lost 0 bases, with 18 bases between them.

This rearrangement joins TRBV7-2 to TRBJ1-5; 8 nucleotides line up with TRBD1. Germline CDR1 reads SGHTA; CDR2 reads FQGNSA. V lost 2 bases and J lost 6; bases outside the gene matches: 6. This CDR3 is 15 amino acids long. The CDR3 region has the DNA TGTGCCAGCAGCTTAAGCGGACAGGGAGGTCAGCCCCAGCATTTT. It encodes CASSLSGQGGQPQHF.

The chain has TRBV27 and TRBJ2-3; D gene unclear. Trimming took 3 bases from V and 5 from J, leaving 9 bases between them. Germline CDR1 MNHEY, CDR2 SMNVEV (reference sequence). This CDR3 comprises 13 residues. The CDR3 loop reads CASSFMARDTQYF. The DNA for the CDR3 is TGTGCCAGCAGTTTCATGGCGAGAGATACGCAGTATTTT.

This clonotype was seen a handful of times. The CDR3 DNA follows: TGTGCCAGCAGTCTTGACAGGGATACGTCTGAAGCTTTCTTT. Translated: CASSLDRDTSEAFF. This chain links TRBV12-3 or TRBV12-4 with TRBJ1-1, with 7 bases matching TRBD1. CDR3 length equals 14 residues. The V and J ends lost 5 bases and 6 bases, in that order; junction bases with no gene match: 9.

The rearrangement joins TRBV18 to TRBJ2-7, with D perhaps assigned TRBD1 or TRBD2 (6 bases each). The CDR3 covers 14 residues. Trimming shortened V by 1 base and J by 3 bases, and 10 bases separated the two germline ends. The germline V gene encodes CDR1 KGHSH and CDR2 LQKENI. For the CDR3, the DNA is TGTGCCAGCTCACCACAGGGGGGTGACTACGAGCAGTACTTC. The encoded protein is CASSPQGGDYEQYF.

The chain links TRBV5-1 to TRBJ1-2, with 9 bases matching TRBD1. Germline V gene data show CDR1 as SGHRS and CDR2 as YFSETQ. With V trimmed by 1 base and J by 4 bases, 5 bases remained unmatched. This CDR3 spans 15 amino acids. Here the CDR3 DNA reads TGCGCCAGCAGCTTGACAGGGGGCGGAAGCTATGGCTACACCTTC. Its translation is CASSLTGGGSYGYTF.

This clonotype was detected ten times or more. This chain uses TRBV29-1 with TRBJ1-2, with D unclear. CDR1 and CDR2 (germline): SQVTM, ANQGSEA. V was pared by 0 bases and J by 3 bases, with 14 bases between. The CDR3 loop spans 15 amino acids. CDR3 bases: TGCAGCGTTGAAGACCCGAAAAACCCATACTATGGCTACACCTTC. It yields the protein CSVEDPKNPYYGYTF.

The rearrangement links TRBV20-1 to TRBJ2-1; the D gene is possibly TRBD2 (6 bases). There are 12 residues in the CDR3. The V end lost 6 bases, the J end lost 4 bases, and 10 bases lay between the germline ends. Germline V gene sequence: CDR1 DFQATT, CDR2 SNEGSKA (reference sequence). CDR3 bases: TGCAGTGCCCAGACTAGTTACAATGAGCAGTTCTTC. As protein: CSAQTSYNEQFF.

This sequence joins TRBV9 and TRBJ2-5; TRBD2 might be the D (6 bases). The CDR3 sequence is 14 residues long. From germline, CDR1 is SGDLS and CDR2 YYNGEE. V was shortened by 2 bases and J by 2 bases, with 10 bases between the two germline ends. The CDR3 region has the DNA TGTGCCAGCAGCGTCGGGACTCTACAAGAGACCCAGTACTTC. Its translation is CASSVGTLQETQYF.

This clonotype was counted between two and nine times. V and J are TRBV15 and TRBJ2-3, with TRBD1 as a possible D gene (5 bases). The V gene lost 4 bases and the J gene lost 2 bases, with 16 bases spanning the gap. The CDR3 runs 16 residues. Germline loops: CDR1 LNHNV, CDR2 YYDKDF (reference sequence). The CDR3 DNA reads TGTGCCACCAGCAACCCGTTAGGCAGGGACACAGATACGCAGTATTTT. Translating it yields CATSNPLGRDTDTQYF.

The chain is built from TRBV20-1 and TRBJ2-7; unclear D gene. The V gene's germline CDR1 is DFQATT and CDR2 SNEGSKA (reference sequence). Trimming took 0 bases from V and 6 from J, leaving 18 bases between them. The CDR3 has 15 amino acids. The CDR3 coding sequence is TGCAGTGCTAGAGATCTAGTACTTTCCCCTCTCGAGCAGTACTTC. The encoded protein is CSARDLVLSPLEQYF.

This clonotype was detected a few times. The chain links TRBV7-9 to TRBJ2-7; D gene uncertain. The germline V and J ends were trimmed by 0 bases and 5 bases, with 14 bases remaining between them. CDR3 length equals 15 residues. Germline CDR1 and CDR2: SEHNR and FQNEAQ (reference sequence). The CDR3 nucleotides read TGTGCCAGCAGCTTAGCTCCGGTAGCTTCCCACGAGCAGTACTTC. Translated, it gives CASSLAPVASHEQYF.

This clonotype has at least ten counts. The chain links TRBV5-1 to TRBJ2-3; D is unresolved. The length of the CDR3 is 15 residues. CDR1 is SGHRS and CDR2 is YFSETQ in the germline V gene. The V end was cut by 1 base, the J end by 1 base, with 10 bases between. CDR3 region: CASSLMMTRTDTQYF. CDR3 sequence (DNA): TGCGCCAGCAGCTTGATGATGACCCGCACAGATACGCAGTATTTT.

This clonotype was detected a few times. The V call is TRBV6-1, the J call TRBJ2-5; 9 nucleotides align to TRBD2. CDR1 and CDR2 (germline): MNHNS, SASEGT. This CDR3 contains 15 residues. Losses at the gene ends were 6 bases for V and 8 bases for J; bases not matched to a gene: 13. This CDR3 is CASRQARGGSGTQYF. The CDR3, as DNA: TGTGCCAGCAGGCAGGCGCGGGGGGGCTCGGGAACCCAGTACTTC.

The chain joins TRBV7-2 to TRBJ2-2, with a tentative D call TRBD1 (8 bases). Germline V lookup: CDR1 SGHTA, CDR2 FQGNSA. V was shortened by 5 bases and J by 7 bases, with 17 bases between the two germline ends. This CDR3 has 15 residues. The CDR3 DNA is TGTGCCAGCAGCACCCGGACAGGGACTAACGGGGAGCTGTTTTTT. The encoded protein is CASSTRTGTNGELFF.

The sample holds a few counts of this clonotype. V gene TRBV28 combines with J gene TRBJ1-2; 8 bases match TRBD1. Trimming took 2 bases from V and 7 from J; bases not matched to a gene: 9. This CDR3 region has 15 residues. CDR1 and CDR2 (germline): MDHEN, SYDVKM. The CDR3, as DNA: TGTGCCAGCAGTTTACCCGACAGGGGAAGCTTTGGCTACACCTTC. Its translation: CASSLPDRGSFGYTF.

The chain employs TRBV6-5 and TRBJ1-2, with a tentative D call TRBD1 (5 bases). CDR3 length: 14 residues. Between the trimmed V and J ends, which lost 2 bases and 8 bases, there was a span of 15 bases. The V gene's germline CDR1 is MNHEY and CDR2 SVGAGI. In DNA form, the CDR3 reads TGTGCCAGCAGTTACCGGTGGGGGGGTGGCGGCTACACCTTC. This codes for CASSYRWGGGGYTF.

This clonotype was seen a few times. CDR3 sequence: CSARDTRVGDEKLFF. The CDR3 coding sequence is TGCAGTGCTAGAGATACGCGAGTCGGGGATGAAAAACTGTTTTTT. V usage is TRBV20-1 and J usage is TRBJ1-4; D remains unclear. The CDR3 extends over 15 amino acids. V was pared by 0 bases and J by 6 bases, with 14 bases between. The germline V gene encodes CDR1 DFQATT and CDR2 SNEGSKA (reference sequence).

The chain recombines TRBV2 with TRBJ2-3; 11 bases align to TRBD2. The CDR3 spans 15 residues. Trimming took 4 bases from V and 3 from J; bases not matched to a gene: 3. Germline loops: CDR1 SNHLY, CDR2 FYNNEI. The CDR3 loop reads CASSGTSGWTDTQYF. Written as DNA, the CDR3 is TGTGCCAGCAGTGGGACTAGCGGGTGGACAGATACGCAGTATTTT. Complete variable domain (other parts from reference TRBV2 and TRBJ2-3): EPEVTQTPSHQVTQMGQEVILRCVPISNHLYFYWYRQILGQKVEFLVSFYNNEISEKSEIFDDQFSVERPDGSNFTLKIRSTKLEDSAMYFCASSGTSGWTDTQYFGPGTRLTVL.